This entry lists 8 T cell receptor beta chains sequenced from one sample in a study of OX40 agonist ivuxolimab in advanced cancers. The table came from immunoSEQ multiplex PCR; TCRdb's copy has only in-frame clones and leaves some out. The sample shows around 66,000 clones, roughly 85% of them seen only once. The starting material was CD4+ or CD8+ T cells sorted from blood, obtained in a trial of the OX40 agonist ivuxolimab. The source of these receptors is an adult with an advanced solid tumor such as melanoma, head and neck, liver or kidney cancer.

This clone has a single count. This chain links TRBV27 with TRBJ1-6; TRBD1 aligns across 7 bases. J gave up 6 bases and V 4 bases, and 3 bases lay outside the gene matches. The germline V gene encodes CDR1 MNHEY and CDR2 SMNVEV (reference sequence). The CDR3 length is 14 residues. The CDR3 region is CASSSGQSNSPLHF. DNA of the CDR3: TGTGCCAGCAGTTCGGGACAGTCTAATTCACCCCTCCACTTT.

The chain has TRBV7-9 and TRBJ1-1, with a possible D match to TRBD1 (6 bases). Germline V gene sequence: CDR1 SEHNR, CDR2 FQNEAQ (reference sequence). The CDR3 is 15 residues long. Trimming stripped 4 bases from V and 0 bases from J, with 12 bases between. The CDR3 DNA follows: TGTGCCAGCAGCTCAGACAGGACAATGAACACTGAAGCTTTCTTT. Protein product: CASSSDRTMNTEAFF.

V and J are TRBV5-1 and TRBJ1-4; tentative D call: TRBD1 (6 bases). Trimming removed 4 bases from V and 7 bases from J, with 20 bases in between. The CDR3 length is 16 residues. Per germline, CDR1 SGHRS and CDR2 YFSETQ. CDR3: CASSPEAGATFEKLFF. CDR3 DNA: TGCGCCAGCAGCCCTGAGGCAGGGGCCACCTTTGAAAAACTGTTTTTT. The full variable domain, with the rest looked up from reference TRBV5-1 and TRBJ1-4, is KAGVTQTPRYLIKTRGQQVTLSCSPISGHRSVSWYQQTPGQGLQFLFEYFSETQRNKGNFPGRFSGRQFSNSRSEMNVSTLELGDSALYLCASSPEAGATFEKLFFGSGTQLSVL.

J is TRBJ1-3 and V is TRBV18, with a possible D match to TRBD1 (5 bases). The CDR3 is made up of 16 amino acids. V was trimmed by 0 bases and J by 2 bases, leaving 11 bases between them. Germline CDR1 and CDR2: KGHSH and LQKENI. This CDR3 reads CASSPPMRGPGNTIYF. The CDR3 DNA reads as TGTGCCAGCTCACCACCGATGAGGGGCCCTGGAAACACCATATATTTT. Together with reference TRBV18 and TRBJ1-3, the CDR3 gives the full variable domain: NAGVMQNPRHLVRRRGQEARLRCSPMKGHSHVYWYRQLPEEGLKFMVYLQKENIIDESGMPKERFSAEFPKEGPSILRIQQVVRGDSAAYFCASSPPMRGPGNTIYFGEGSWLTVV.

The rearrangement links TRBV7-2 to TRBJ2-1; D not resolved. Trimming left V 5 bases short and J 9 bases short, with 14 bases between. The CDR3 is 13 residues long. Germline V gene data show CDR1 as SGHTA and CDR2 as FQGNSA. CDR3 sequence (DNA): TGTGCCAGCAGCCCGCGCCCCGTTGGTGAGCAGTTCTTC. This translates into CASSPRPVGEQFF.

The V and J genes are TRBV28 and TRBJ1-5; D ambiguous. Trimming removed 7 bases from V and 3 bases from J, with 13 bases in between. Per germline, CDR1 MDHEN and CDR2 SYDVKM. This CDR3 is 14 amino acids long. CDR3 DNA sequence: TGTGCCAGCAAACACCCCGATTCCAATCAGCCCCAGCATTTT. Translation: CASKHPDSNQPQHF.

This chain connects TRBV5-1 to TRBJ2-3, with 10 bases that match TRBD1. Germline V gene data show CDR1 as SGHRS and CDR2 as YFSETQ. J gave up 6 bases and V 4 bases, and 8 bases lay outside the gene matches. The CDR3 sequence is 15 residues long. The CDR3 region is CASSRATGGGDTQYF. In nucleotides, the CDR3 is TGCGCCAGCAGCCGGGCGACAGGGGGCGGGGATACGCAGTATTTT.

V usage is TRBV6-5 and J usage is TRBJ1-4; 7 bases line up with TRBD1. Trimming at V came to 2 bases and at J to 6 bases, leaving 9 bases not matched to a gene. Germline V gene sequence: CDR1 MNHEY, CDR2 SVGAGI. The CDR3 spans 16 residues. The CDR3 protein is CASSYGAGTADEKLFF. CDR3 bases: TGTGCCAGCAGTTACGGGGCCGGGACAGCAGATGAAAAACTGTTTTTT.